This T cell receptor (beta chain) was sequenced in a study of blood T cell repertoires in COVID-19. Background on the study: Sites in the United States, Italy and Spain provided acute and convalescent COVID-19 samples. In each case, the material was cDNA or gDNA derived from T cells, B-cell-depleted T cells, or PBMCs.

The authors' processing: Quantification of nucleated cells was approximated via reference gene primer amplification. The table came from immunoSEQ multiplex PCR; TCRdb's copy has only in-frame clones and leaves some out. V and J calls plus clone size are reproduced from that table; the DNA served to infer D and trimming. The table includes 150,000 to 200,000 clones, roughly 86% detected once. The V gene's germline CDR1 is MDHEN and CDR2 SYDVKM. V was clipped by 7 bases and J by 4 bases, with 8 bases between them. This CDR3 comprises 13 residues. Material for sequencing was peripheral blood. J is TRBJ1-6 and V is TRBV28; D is possibly TRBD1 (6 bases). This receptor was obtained from a man aged 35 to 55 with active or convalescent COVID-19. DNA of the CDR3: TGTGCCAGCAAACAGGGTTATAATTCACCCCTCCACTTT. This encodes CASKQGYNSPLHF.